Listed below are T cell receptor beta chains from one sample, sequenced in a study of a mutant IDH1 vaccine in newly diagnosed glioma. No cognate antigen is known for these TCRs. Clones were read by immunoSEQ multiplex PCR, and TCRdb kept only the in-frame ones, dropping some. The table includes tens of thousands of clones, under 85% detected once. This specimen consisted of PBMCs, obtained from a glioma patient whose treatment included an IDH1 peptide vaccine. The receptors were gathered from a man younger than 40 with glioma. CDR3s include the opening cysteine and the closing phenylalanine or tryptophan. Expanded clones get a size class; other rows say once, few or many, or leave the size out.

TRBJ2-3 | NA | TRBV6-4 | CASSAGTSEADTQYF
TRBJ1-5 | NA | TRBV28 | CASSLWGSGGPQPQHF
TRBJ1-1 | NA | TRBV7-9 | CASSFSREAFF
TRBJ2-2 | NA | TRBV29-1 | CSAIAGTGGITGKLFF
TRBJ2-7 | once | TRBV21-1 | CASSKALRQGLTYEQYF
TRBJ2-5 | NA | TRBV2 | CASTRGSTKETQYF
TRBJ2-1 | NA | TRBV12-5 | CASGLLLGTIYNEQFF
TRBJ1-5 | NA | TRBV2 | CASSELGRGRVQPQHF
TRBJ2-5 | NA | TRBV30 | CACQAGQETQYF
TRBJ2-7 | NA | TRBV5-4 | CASSLTGTGSWEQYF
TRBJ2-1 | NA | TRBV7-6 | CASSSAIAGGPNEQFF
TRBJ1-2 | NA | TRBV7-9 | CASSFSDFYGYTF
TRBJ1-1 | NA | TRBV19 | CATGRGKGTGTEAFF
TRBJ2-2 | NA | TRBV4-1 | CASSEKQGTGELFF
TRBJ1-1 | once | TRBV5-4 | CASSWEGGSLGDTEAFF
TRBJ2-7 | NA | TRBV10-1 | CASSDSSYEQYF
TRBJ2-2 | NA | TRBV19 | CASSLAGAPGTGELFF
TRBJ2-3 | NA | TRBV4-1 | CASSHLGLPPDTQYF
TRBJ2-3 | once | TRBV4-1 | CASSQVPAGNTDTQYF
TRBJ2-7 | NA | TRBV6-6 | CASSPQGEQYF
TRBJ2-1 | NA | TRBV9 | CASSVAGTSGGMSYNEQFF
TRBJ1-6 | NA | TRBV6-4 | CASSDTGVNSPLHF
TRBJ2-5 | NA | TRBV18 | CASSPPSGDGETQYF
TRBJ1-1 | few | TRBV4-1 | CASSSREGTEAFF
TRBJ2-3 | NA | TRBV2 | CASRTGTSGGDTQYF
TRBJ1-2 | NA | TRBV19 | CASSPDGAVLPSSYGYTF
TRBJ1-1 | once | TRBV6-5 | CASSFIGLNTEAFF
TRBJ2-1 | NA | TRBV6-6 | CASSPPLAGADNEQFF
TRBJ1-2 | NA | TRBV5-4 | CASSQPGANYGYTF